This T cell receptor beta chain is drawn from a study of blood T cell repertoires in COVID-19. Study background: Samples of COVID-19 (acute and convalescent) were obtained from the United States, Italy and Spain. Sample material is recorded as cDNA or gDNA derived from T cells, B-cell-depleted T cells, or PBMCs.

The Seattle patients, enrolled during active infection, were followed longitudinally. Authors' processing steps: Estimation of nucleated cell counts was performed using reference gene primer amplification. The protocol was immunoSEQ multiplex PCR, while the TCRdb copy is restricted to in-frame clones and leaves out a portion. V, J and clone size are those of that table, while D and trimming were read from the DNA. The repertoire holds 250,000 to 350,000 clones, 85% to 90% seen once, with 6% to 8% in the top ten. This clone occurred once. Trimming took 8 bases from V and 0 from J, leaving 29 bases between them. Germline loops: CDR1 SNHLY, CDR2 FYNNEI. The CDR3 is 19 amino acids.

Sequencing was carried out using peripheral blood. The rearrangement uses TRBV2 and TRBJ2-7; D might be TRBD2 (7 bases). The TCR originated in a woman in her fifties or sixties with COVID-19, enrolled during active disease. CDR3 sequence: CASGGAAYGYARNSYEQYF. As DNA, the CDR3 is TGTGCCAGCGGGGGGGCAGCGTATGGGTACGCGCGAAACTCCTACGAGCAGTACTTC.